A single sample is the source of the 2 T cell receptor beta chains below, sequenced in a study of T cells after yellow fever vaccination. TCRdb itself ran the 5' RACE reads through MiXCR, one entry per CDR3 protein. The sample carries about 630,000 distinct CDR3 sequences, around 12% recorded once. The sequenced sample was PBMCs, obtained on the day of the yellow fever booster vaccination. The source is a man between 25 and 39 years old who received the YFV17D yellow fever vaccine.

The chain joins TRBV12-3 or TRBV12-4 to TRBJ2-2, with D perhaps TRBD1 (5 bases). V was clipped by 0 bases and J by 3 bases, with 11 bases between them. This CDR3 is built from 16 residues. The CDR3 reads CASSLAEKGYTGELFF. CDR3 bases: TGTGCCAGCAGTTTAGCTGAGAAGGGGTACACCGGGGAGCTGTTTTTT.

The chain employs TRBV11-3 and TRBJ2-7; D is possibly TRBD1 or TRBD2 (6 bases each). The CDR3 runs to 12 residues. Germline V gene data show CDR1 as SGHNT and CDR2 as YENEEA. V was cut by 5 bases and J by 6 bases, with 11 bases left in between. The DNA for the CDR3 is TGTGCCAGCAGCCAAGGGGGGTTCGAGCAGTACTTC. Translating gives CASSQGGFEQYF.